This TCR beta chain was obtained from a study of blood T cell repertoires in COVID-19. Measured with immunoSEQ multiplex PCR; TCRdb has only the in-frame clones, and not every one. The sample consists of about 300,000 clones, approximately 86% of them appearing once. V lost 9 bases and J lost 3; bases outside the gene matches: 10. The CDR3 loop spans 14 amino acids. Looked up from germline, CDR1 is SEHNR and CDR2 is FQNEAQ (reference sequence). This TCR was sampled from a man between 65 and 85 years old with acute or convalescent COVID-19. The V call is TRBV7-9, the J call TRBJ2-7; 8 bases are shared with TRBD1. Sequencing was performed on peripheral blood. CDR3 DNA: TGTGCCAGTTTAACCGGGACAGGTGACTACGAGCAGTACTTC. It is translated as CASLTGTGDYEQYF.